What follows are 27 T cell receptor beta chains derived from one specimen sequenced in a study of vaccination and CD4 T cells after COVID-19 (dated by TCRdb to the early 2020s). Library preparation used PCR. Sequenced on an Illumina iSeq 100. DNA from cultured CD4+ T cells underwent TCR sequencing with the Oncomine TCR Beta short-read assay at the Johns Hopkins FTIC core. The public reads were run again by TCRdb, first through fastp at Q25 and then through MiXCR, and only productive beta chains were kept. Rows with one shared CDR3 protein collapse into an entry with the most common genes and DNA. The sample data list about 14,000 distinct CDR3 sequences, and about 51% of these were observed just once. The top ten clones comprise around 15% of the sample. The treatment or condition label of this sample denotes: roughly ten-day PBMC culture with coronavirus spike peptide pools or control peptides (ViraFEST assay).

The antigens for these receptors are not known. Input material: CD4+ T cells from blood, cultured in vitro. These receptors were collected from a human donor who had recovered from COVID-19.

To note about this clonotype: The junction differs from germline at one of its ends, possibly a read error. This chain joins TRBV7-9 and TRBJ2-7, with D possibly TRBD2 on 5 matching bases. Germline CDR1 and CDR2: SEHNR and FQNEAQ (reference sequence). The CDR3 has 15 residues. CDR3 nucleotide sequence: TGCGCCAGCAGCCCCTTACGGGAAACCTACTACGAGCAGTACTTC. Residues: CASSPLRETYYEQYF.

J is TRBJ2-7 and V is TRBV20-1; 7 bases line up with TRBD2. Trimming took 0 bases from V and 2 from J; bases not matched to a gene: 13. The CDR3 is 17 residues long. Looked up from germline, CDR1 is DFQATT and CDR2 is SNEGSKA (reference sequence). For the CDR3, the DNA is TGCAGTGCTAGAGATCTTCCCCGGGCTAGCGGAGCCTACGAGCAGTACTTC. Translation gives CSARDLPRASGAYEQYF.

The chain recombines TRBV12-5 with TRBJ2-7; D is possibly TRBD1 (5 bases). This CDR3 contains 13 residues. The ends were cut back, 1 base at V and 7 bases at J, with 11 bases in the middle. Germline CDR1 reads LGHNT; CDR2 reads FRNRAP. CDR3 sequence (DNA): TGTGCTAGTGGTTTGGGGGCAGGGCGGGAGCAGTACTTC. It translates to CASGLGAGREQYF.

J is TRBJ2-5 and V is TRBV18, with a tentative D call TRBD1 (5 bases). Between the trimmed V and J ends, which lost 0 bases and 3 bases, there was a span of 14 bases. The CDR3 runs 16 residues. The germline gives CDR1 KGHSH, CDR2 LQKENI. CDR3 amino acids: CASSPPRVRGKETQYF. The CDR3 region has the DNA TGTGCCAGCTCACCACCCAGGGTTCGTGGGAAAGAGACCCAGTACTTC.

DNA of the CDR3: TGCGCCAGCAGCCAAGAAGTTGAAGGGTTTCAGCCCCAGCATTTT. Protein sequence: CASSQEVEGFQPQHF. The rearrangement uses TRBV4-1 and TRBJ1-5; D not resolved. CDR3 length equals 15 residues. Germline-derived CDR1 and CDR2 are MGHRA and YSYEKL. Trimming shortened V by 0 bases and J by 6 bases, and 12 bases separated the two germline ends.

There are a few counts of this clonotype. The chain joins TRBV20-1 to TRBJ1-3, with TRBD1 as a possible D gene (6 bases). CDR1 is DFQATT, CDR2 SNEGSKA, per germline (reference sequence). This CDR3 comprises 15 residues. The V gene lost 0 bases and the J gene lost 8 bases, with 17 bases spanning the gap. Written as DNA, the CDR3 is TGCAGTGCTAGAGATCCCTCACAGGGTAGACACACCATATATTTT. This codes for CSARDPSQGRHTIYF.

This clonotype was seen a few times. The genes are TRBV2 and TRBJ2-2; D is unresolved. Germline V gives CDR1 SNHLY, CDR2 FYNNEI. The CDR3 has 15 residues. V lost 2 bases to trimming and J lost 5 bases, with 12 bases between them. Here the CDR3 reads CASSEWSGTTGELFF. The CDR3 DNA follows: TGTGCCAGCAGTGAATGGTCAGGAACGACCGGGGAGCTGTTTTTT.

Regarding this clonotype: Germline is not matched at one junction end, which may reflect a read error. The chain has TRBV30 and TRBJ2-3; 11 bases agree with TRBD2. The CDR3 contains 14 residues. Germline values: CDR1 GTSNPN, CDR2 SVGIG (reference sequence). The CDR3 sequence: CAWVAGGPADTQNF. In nucleotides, the CDR3 is TGTGCCTGGGTAGCGGGAGGGCCCGCAGATACGCAGAATTTT.

The chain employs TRBV6-5 and TRBJ1-2, with D uncertain. Germline CDR1 reads MNHEY; CDR2 reads SVGAGI. CDR3 size: 12 residues. Between the trimmed V and J ends, which lost 2 bases and 10 bases, there was a span of 11 bases. The CDR3 nucleotides read TGTGCCAGCAGTTACCAAACCCCCGACTACACCTTC. As protein: CASSYQTPDYTF.

The rearrangement uses TRBV7-2 and TRBJ1-5; D is possibly TRBD1 (5 bases). The CDR3 has 15 residues. V was clipped by 6 bases and J by 7 bases, with 19 bases between them. The germline V gene has CDR1 SGHTA and CDR2 FQGNSA. CDR3 loop: CASSPEKGSWQPQHF. The CDR3 DNA is TGTGCCAGCAGTCCTGAAAAGGGGTCGTGGCAGCCCCAGCATTTT.

This sequence joins TRBV2 and TRBJ2-7; no reliable D call. Looked up from germline, CDR1 is SNHLY and CDR2 is FYNNEI. The CDR3 extends over 13 amino acids. V was clipped by 8 bases and J by 7 bases, with 18 bases between them. The CDR3 sequence is CASHRAPGEEQYF. The CDR3 DNA reads as TGTGCCAGCCACCGGGCCCCAGGTGAGGAGCAGTACTTC.

The CDR3 region has the DNA TGTGCCAGCACTAAAGGGACTAGCGGGAGAATACACAATGAGCAGTTCTTC. Translated, it gives CASTKGTSGRIHNEQFF. V gene TRBV6-1 combines with J gene TRBJ2-1, with TRBD2 identical over 14 bases. The CDR3 spans 17 residues. Unmatched junction bases numbered 10, after V lost 7 bases and J lost 5 bases. Germline V CDR1 and CDR2: MNHNS, SASEGT.

The chain employs TRBV6-1 and TRBJ2-1; TRBD2 matches 8 bases. The CDR3 runs to 15 residues. V was clipped by 6 bases and J by 2 bases; unmatched bases: 6. CDR1 MNHNS and CDR2 SASEGT come from the germline V gene. The chain's CDR3 is CASRVSGRPYNEQFF. CDR3 bases: TGTGCCAGCAGAGTGAGCGGGAGACCCTACAATGAGCAGTTCTTC.

This clonotype was seen a few times. This chain uses TRBV15 with TRBJ2-6, with no clear D. This CDR3 spans 16 amino acids. V was trimmed by 0 bases and J by 0 bases, leaving 6 bases between them. Germline CDR1 is LNHNV and CDR2 is YYDKDF (reference sequence). The CDR3 DNA sequence: TGTGCCACCAGCAGAGATCGGAGCTCTGGGGCCAACGTCCTGACTTTC. Translating it yields CATSRDRSSGANVLTF.

This chain links TRBV27 with TRBJ2-7; TRBD1 matches 9 bases. J lost 4 bases, V lost 6 bases, and 13 bases had no gene match. CDR3 length equals 16 residues. Germline values: CDR1 MNHEY, CDR2 SMNVEV (reference sequence). In nucleotides, the CDR3 is TGTGCCAGCAGCCCCCTCACCGGGACAGGGATTTACGAGCAGTACTTC. This translates into CASSPLTGTGIYEQYF.

J is TRBJ2-2 and V is TRBV2; the D gene is possibly TRBD2 (5 bases). The CDR3 length is 14 residues. CDR1 and CDR2 (germline): SNHLY, FYNNEI. The V end lost 6 bases, the J end lost 3 bases, and 11 bases lay between the germline ends. The chain's CDR3 is CASRPSGDTGELFF. In nucleotides, the CDR3 is TGTGCCAGCAGACCCAGCGGAGACACCGGGGAGCTGTTTTTT.

This clonotype was counted a few times. J is TRBJ2-2 and V is TRBV7-3, with TRBD1 matching over 8 bases. The CDR3 runs 17 residues. In germline, CDR1 is SGHTA, CDR2 FQGTGA. The ends lost 5 bases at V and 2 bases at J; junction bases unmatched: 10. CDR3 region: CASSPTPGQGNTGELFF. CDR3 coding DNA: TGTGCCAGCAGCCCAACTCCAGGACAGGGAAACACCGGGGAGCTGTTTTTT.

The chain links TRBV28 to TRBJ2-5; D is undetermined. Germline-derived CDR1 and CDR2 are MDHEN and SYDVKM. There are 12 residues in the CDR3. V was shortened by 7 bases and J by 1 base, with 7 bases between the two germline ends. The CDR3, as DNA: TGTGCCAGCAAAGGCTTCCAAGAGACCCAGTACTTC. Its translation: CASKGFQETQYF. Looking up the rest from reference TRBV28 and TRBJ2-5 gives the full variable domain: DVKVTQSSRYLVKRTGEKVFLECVQDMDHENMFWYRQDPGLGLRLIYFSYDVKMKEKGDIPEGYSVSREKKERFSLILESASTNQTSMYLCASKGFQETQYFGPGTRLLVL.

This chain connects TRBV29-1 to TRBJ2-5; D is unresolved. V was pared by 3 bases and J by 7 bases, with 9 bases between. This CDR3 spans 11 amino acids. Germline V gene lookup returns CDR1 SQVTM and CDR2 ANQGSEA. As DNA, the CDR3 is TGCAGCGTTGATTGGCAGCGGACCCAGTACTTC. It is translated as CSVDWQRTQYF.

The chain employs TRBV10-1 and TRBJ1-1, with D unclear. V lost 2 bases, J lost 2 bases, and 6 bases lay in between. CDR1 WNHNN and CDR2 SYGVQD come from the germline V gene (reference sequence). The CDR3 contains 13 residues. CDR3 loop: CASSENFNTEAFF. CDR3 bases: TGCGCCAGCAGTGAGAACTTTAACACTGAAGCTTTCTTT.

V usage is TRBV4-2 and J usage is TRBJ1-5; no clear D gene. Germline V gene sequence: CDR1 LGHNA, CDR2 YNFKEQ. Trimming shortened V by 6 bases and J by 0 bases, and 12 bases separated the two germline ends. This CDR3 has 15 residues. CDR3 DNA: TGTGCCAGCAGGGGAGAGAATTATAGCAATCAGCCCCAGCATTTT. It translates to CASRGENYSNQPQHF.

There are a few counts of this clonotype. This chain links TRBV6-1 with TRBJ1-4; possibly TRBD1 for D (5 bases). V gave up 4 bases and J gave up 8 bases, with 14 bases separating them. Per germline, CDR1 MNHNS and CDR2 SASEGT. This CDR3 has 14 amino acids. CDR3 sequence: CASSVRGGVEKLFF. The CDR3 nucleotides read TGTGCCAGCAGTGTTCGGGGGGGAGTAGAAAAACTGTTTTTT.

This clonotype is termed large. V and J are TRBV7-8 and TRBJ1-5; D is undetermined. Germline V lookup: CDR1 SGHVS, CDR2 FQNEAQ. Trimming took 1 base from V and 2 from J, leaving 6 bases between them. This CDR3 is built from 14 residues. The CDR3 coding sequence is TGTGCCAGCAGCTTAGAGGCAGGCAATCAGCCCCAGCATTTT. It specifies CASSLEAGNQPQHF. The whole variable domain, filled in from reference TRBV7-8 and TRBJ1-5, reads GAGVSQSPRYKVAKRGQDVALRCDPISGHVSLFWYQQALGQGPEFLTYFQNEAQLDKSGLPSDRFFAERPEGSVSTLKIQRTQQEDSAVYLCASSLEAGNQPQHFGDGTRLSIL.

The count of this clonotype is one. The gene calls are TRBV20-1 and TRBJ2-5; no clear D gene. V was trimmed by 8 bases and J by 3 bases, leaving 16 bases between them. CDR3 length equals 13 residues. Germline V gene lookup returns CDR1 DFQATT and CDR2 SNEGSKA (reference sequence). The CDR3 DNA reads TGCAGTTCGGTGTTGGGCGCTAAAGAGACCCAGTACTTC. Amino acids: CSSVLGAKETQYF.

The chain carries TRBV20-1 and TRBJ2-2; D perhaps matches TRBD1 (5 bases). Germline V lookup: CDR1 DFQATT, CDR2 SNEGSKA (reference sequence). V lost 7 bases, J lost 2 bases, and 17 bases lay in between. The CDR3 spans 15 residues. The CDR3 region has the DNA TGCAGTGTAAGAACAGGCGGAGCAAACACCGGGGAGCTGTTTTTT. It translates to CSVRTGGANTGELFF.

The chain is built from TRBV4-2 and TRBJ2-7, with TRBD2 matching 10 bases. V dropped 0 bases and J dropped 4; count of bases not matched to a gene: 6. Germline V gives CDR1 LGHNA, CDR2 YNFKEQ. There are 16 residues in the CDR3. This chain's CDR3 is CASSQEQASGSYEQYF. CDR3 coding DNA: TGTGCCAGCAGCCAAGAACAAGCTAGCGGGAGTTACGAGCAGTACTTC.

This clonotype was detected only once. This chain uses TRBV6-1 with TRBJ1-2; D is undetermined. V was trimmed by 2 bases and J by 8 bases, leaving 18 bases between them. The length of the CDR3 is 15 residues. Germline CDR1 and CDR2: MNHNS and SASEGT. CDR3 region: CASSENGALVGGYTF. The CDR3 bases are TGTGCCAGCAGTGAAAACGGTGCCCTCGTGGGAGGCTACACCTTC.